These T cell receptor beta chains were read from a single sample in a study of cytomegalovirus exposure and HLA in healthy donors. The assay was immunoSEQ multiplex PCR, and TCRdb's table has in-frame clones only and misses some. The sample has over 95,000 clones; 77% are singletons. Material: PBMCs. The receptors shown here come from a man aged 40-55 years in good health and CMV-seropositive. CDR3s include the opening cysteine and the closing phenylalanine or tryptophan. A D gene is named only where the DNA matches it firmly. Size is omitted from some rows. Given values are once, few, many or a class for expanded clones.

TRBJ2-2	once	TRBD1	TRBV7-3	TGTGCCAGCAGCTTATCTACGGGGACAGGGCGGACCGGGGAGCTGTTTTTT	CASSLSTGTGRTGELFF
TRBJ2-5	NA	TRBD1	TRBV7-2	TGTGCCAGCACATTGACTCACACAGGGGGGACCCAGTACTTC	CASTLTHTGGTQYF
TRBJ1-4	NA	TRBD1	TRBV28	TGTGCCAGCAGTTTATTTGGGACAGGGGGCGAAAAACTGTTTTTT	CASSLFGTGGEKLFF
TRBJ2-3	NA	TRBD2	TRBV5-1	TGCGCCAGCAGCTGGACTAGCGGGGTTACGCTAGATACGCAGTATTTT	CASSWTSGVTLDTQYF
TRBJ1-2	NA	NA	TRBV6-1	TGTGCCAGCAGTGCATTCACAGGGATCCCCTATGGCTACACCTTC	CASSAFTGIPYGYTF
TRBJ2-6	once	NA	TRBV5-1	TGCGCCAGCAGCTTGGTAGGGTCCCCCTCTGGGGCCAACGTTCTGACTTTC	CASSLVGSPSGANVLTF
TRBJ2-2	NA	TRBD2	TRBV2	TGTGCCAGCAGGCGGGAGTCTAGGAACACCGGGGAGCTGTTTTTT	CASRRESRNTGELFF
TRBJ2-7	once	TRBD2	TRBV5-1	TGCGCCAGCAGCTTGGAAGCGGGGGAAACCTACGAGCAGTACTTC	CASSLEAGETYEQYF
TRBJ2-6	NA	TRBD2	TRBV27	TGTGCCAGCAGTCCTGTGGGGGGGTCTGGGGCCAACGTCCTGACTTTC	CASSPVGGSGANVLTF
TRBJ1-1	NA	TRBD1	TRBV19	TGTGCCAGTAGTAGGAACACAGGGGGCCGCACTGAAGCTTTCTTT	CASSRNTGGRTEAFF
TRBJ2-1	NA	NA	TRBV19	TGTGCCAGTAGTGCACAGCTCGGCTCCTACAATGAGCAGTTCTTC	CASSAQLGSYNEQFF
TRBJ2-5	NA	TRBD2	TRBV4-2	TGTGCCAGCAGCCAAGCCCGGACTAGCGGGGGGCCGAAGGAGACCCAGTACTTC	CASSQARTSGGPKETQYF
TRBJ1-5	NA	TRBD1	TRBV6-5	TGTGCCAGCAGCAACAGGGGTTTTGATCGGCCCCAGCATTTT	CASSNRGFDRPQHF
TRBJ2-3	few	TRBD1	TRBV11-1	TGTGCCAGCAGCCGATCCAGGGGGCGGACAGATACGCAGTATTTT	CASSRSRGRTDTQYF
TRBJ1-2	NA	TRBD1	TRBV4-1	TGCGCCAGCAGCCAACAAGCGGGACAGGGCTACTATGGCTACACCTTC	CASSQQAGQGYYGYTF
TRBJ2-3	few	TRBD1	TRBV5-8	TGTGCCAGCAGCGGACAGGGGGTCCCCACAGATACGCAGTATTTT	CASSGQGVPTDTQYF
TRBJ2-1	NA	NA	TRBV7-9	TGTGCCAGCAGCTCTGATGAGCAGTTCTTC	CASSSDEQFF
TRBJ2-7	NA	NA	TRBV11-1	TGTGCCAGCAGCTTACCGGGGGAATACGAGCAGTACTTC	CASSLPGEYEQYF
TRBJ1-1	NA	TRBD1	TRBV12-5	TGTGCTAGTGGTTTCTCCCTACCAAATGACAGGGTGCCTGAAGCTTTCTTT	CASGFSLPNDRVPEAFF
TRBJ2-7	once	NA	TRBV28	TGTGCCAGCAGTTTTCCCGACGGAGCCTACGAGCAGTACTTC	CASSFPDGAYEQYF
TRBJ1-4	few	NA	TRBV19	TGTGCCAGTAGTATAGAACCGGGGGAAAAACTGTTTTTT	CASSIEPGEKLFF
TRBJ2-3	once	TRBD1	TRBV18	TGTGCCAGCTCACCAACGACAGGGTCAGATACGCAGTATTTT	CASSPTTGSDTQYF
TRBJ1-1	NA	NA	TRBV10-2	TGCGCCAGCAAGCCCAGGGCGGTAACTGAAGCTTTCTTT	CASKPRAVTEAFF